This TCR beta chain was documented in a study of cytomegalovirus exposure and HLA in healthy donors. Overall study results and limits: The authors enumerated around 150 TCR beta chains as linked to cytomegalovirus. Most sequenced TCRs were rare (though some public TCRs occurred in many donors). It was reported that the classifier diagnosed cytomegalovirus status with high specificity and sensitivity in both the original and validation cohorts.

The primer mix had 60 Vbeta and 13 Jbeta primers. Sequencing used immunoSEQ multiplex PCR; TCRdb keeps in-frame clones, though not all of them. The table includes roughly 100,000 clones, 75% to 80% detected once. The germline gives CDR1 GTSNPN, CDR2 SVGIG (reference sequence). This CDR3 has 16 amino acids. The J segment lost 7 bases and the V segment lost 2 bases, leaving 13 bases of the junction unmatched. This clone was found a few times. Its cognate antigen is unknown. Samples came from healthy bone marrow donors. The sequence came from a man aged 55 to 70 in good health and CMV-seropositive. The sample taken for sequencing was PBMCs. This chain joins TRBV30 and TRBJ1-4, with 7 nucleotides matching TRBD1. The CDR3 loop reads CAWSSLGTASSEKLFF. The CDR3 nucleotides read TGTGCCTGGAGTTCTTTAGGGACAGCCTCGAGTGAAAAACTGTTTTTT.